This TCR beta chain emerged from a study of radiotherapy plus CTLA-4 blockade in lung cancer. The CDR3 covers 16 residues. CDR1 MDHEN and CDR2 SYDVKM come from the germline V gene. With 5 bases clipped from V and 1 base from J, the junction kept 10 bases outside the gene matches. Sequencing used immunoSEQ multiplex PCR; TCRdb keeps in-frame clones, though not all of them. The table has around 70,000 clones, over 75% seen once. The sequencing here drew on peripheral blood, taken from a patient treated with radiotherapy plus ipilimumab. This sequence joins TRBV28 and TRBJ2-5, with 7 positions matching TRBD2. The receptor comes from a human donor with non-small cell lung cancer who had a partial response to radiotherapy plus ipilimumab. As DNA, the CDR3 is TGTGCCAGCAGTCCGCCTAGCGGATTCCCCCAAGAGACCCAGTACTTC. Translation: CASSPPSGFPQETQYF.